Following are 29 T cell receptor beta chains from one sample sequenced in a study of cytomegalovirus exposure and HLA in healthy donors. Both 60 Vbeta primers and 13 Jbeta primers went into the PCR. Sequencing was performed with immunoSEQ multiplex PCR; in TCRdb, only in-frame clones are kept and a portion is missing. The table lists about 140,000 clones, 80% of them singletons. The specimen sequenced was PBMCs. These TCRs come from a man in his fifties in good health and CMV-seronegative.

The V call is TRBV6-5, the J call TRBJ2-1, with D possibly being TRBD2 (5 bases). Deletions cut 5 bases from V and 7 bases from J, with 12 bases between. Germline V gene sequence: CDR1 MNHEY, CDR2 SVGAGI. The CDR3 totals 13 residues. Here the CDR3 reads CASSASRGNEQFF. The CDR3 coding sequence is TGTGCCAGCAGTGCCTCGAGAGGGAATGAGCAGTTCTTC.

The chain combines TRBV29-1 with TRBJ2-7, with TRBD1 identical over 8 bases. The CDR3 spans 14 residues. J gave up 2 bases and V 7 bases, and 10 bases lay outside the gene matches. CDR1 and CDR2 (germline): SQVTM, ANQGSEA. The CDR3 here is CSASSGTGAYEQYF. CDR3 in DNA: TGCAGCGCTTCGTCCGGGACAGGTGCCTACGAGCAGTACTTC.

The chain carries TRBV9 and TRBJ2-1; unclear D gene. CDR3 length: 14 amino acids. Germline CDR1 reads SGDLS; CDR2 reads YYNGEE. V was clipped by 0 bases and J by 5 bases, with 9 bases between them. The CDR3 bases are TGTGCCAGCAGCGTAGAGCCGCAGGACAATGAGCAGTTCTTC. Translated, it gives CASSVEPQDNEQFF.

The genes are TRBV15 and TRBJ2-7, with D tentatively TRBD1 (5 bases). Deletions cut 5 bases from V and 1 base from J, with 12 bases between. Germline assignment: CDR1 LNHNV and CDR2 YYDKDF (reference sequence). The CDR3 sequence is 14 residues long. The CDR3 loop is CATSFTPGSYEQYF. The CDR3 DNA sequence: TGTGCCACCAGCTTTACCCCAGGGTCCTACGAGCAGTACTTC.

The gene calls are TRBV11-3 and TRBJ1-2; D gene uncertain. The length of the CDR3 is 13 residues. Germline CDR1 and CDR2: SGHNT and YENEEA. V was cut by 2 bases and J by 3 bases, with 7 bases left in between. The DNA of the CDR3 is TGTGCCAGCAGCTTACGGGGTTACTATGGCTACACCTTC. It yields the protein CASSLRGYYGYTF.

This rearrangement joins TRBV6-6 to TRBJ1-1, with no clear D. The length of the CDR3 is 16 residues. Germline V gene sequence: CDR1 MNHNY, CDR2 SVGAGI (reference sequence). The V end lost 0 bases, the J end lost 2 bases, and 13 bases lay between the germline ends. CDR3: CASSYSMGGPNTEAFF. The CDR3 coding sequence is TGTGCCAGCAGTTACTCGATGGGAGGGCCCAACACTGAAGCTTTCTTT.

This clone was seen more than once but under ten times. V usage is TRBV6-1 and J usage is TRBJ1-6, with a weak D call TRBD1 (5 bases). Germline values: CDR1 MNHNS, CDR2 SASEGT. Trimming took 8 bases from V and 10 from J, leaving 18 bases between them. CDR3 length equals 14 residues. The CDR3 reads CASSGFWAGSPLHF. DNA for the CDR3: TGTGCCAGCTCCGGGTTCTGGGCAGGGTCACCCCTCCACTTT.

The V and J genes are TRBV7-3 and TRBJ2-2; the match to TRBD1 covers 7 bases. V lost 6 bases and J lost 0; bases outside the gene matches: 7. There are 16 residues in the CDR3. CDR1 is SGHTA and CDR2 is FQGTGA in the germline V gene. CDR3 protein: CASSFSGTANTGELFF. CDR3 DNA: TGTGCCAGCAGTTTCTCCGGGACAGCGAACACCGGGGAGCTGTTTTTT.

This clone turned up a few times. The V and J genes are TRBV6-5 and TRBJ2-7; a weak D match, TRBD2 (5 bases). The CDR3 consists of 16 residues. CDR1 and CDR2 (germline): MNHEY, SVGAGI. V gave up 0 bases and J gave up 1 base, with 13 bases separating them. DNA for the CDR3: TGTGCCAGCAGTTACTCGTTCCCACTAGGATCCTACGAGCAGTACTTC. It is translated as CASSYSFPLGSYEQYF.

The CDR3 loop reads CASIPPGGAHTEAFF. CDR3 DNA: TGTGCCAGCATTCCCCCAGGGGGCGCGCACACTGAAGCTTTCTTT. The V call is TRBV6-5, the J call TRBJ1-1; 8 nucleotides match TRBD1. Germline loops: CDR1 MNHEY, CDR2 SVGAGI. After removal of 7 bases from V and 3 bases from J, the junction contained 10 bases not matched to a gene. The CDR3 spans 15 residues.

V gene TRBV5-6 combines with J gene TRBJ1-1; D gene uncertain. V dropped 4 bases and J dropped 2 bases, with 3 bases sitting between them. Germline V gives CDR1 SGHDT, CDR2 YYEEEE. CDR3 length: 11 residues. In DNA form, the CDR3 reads TGTGCCAGCAGCGGCAACACTGAAGCTTTCTTT. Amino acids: CASSGNTEAFF.

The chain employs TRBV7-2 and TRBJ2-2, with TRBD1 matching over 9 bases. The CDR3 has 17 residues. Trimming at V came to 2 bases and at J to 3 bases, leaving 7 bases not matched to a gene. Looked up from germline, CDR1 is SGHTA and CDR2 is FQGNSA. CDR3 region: CASSLISGQGHTGELFF. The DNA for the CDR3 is TGTGCCAGCAGCTTAATTTCGGGACAGGGTCACACCGGGGAGCTGTTTTTT.

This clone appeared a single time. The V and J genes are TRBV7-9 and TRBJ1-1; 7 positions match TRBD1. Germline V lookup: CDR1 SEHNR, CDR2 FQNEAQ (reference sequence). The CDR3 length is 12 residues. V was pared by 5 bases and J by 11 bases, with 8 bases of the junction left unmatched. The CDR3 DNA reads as TGTGCCAGCAGCCTAACAGGGGACGAGGCTTTCTTT. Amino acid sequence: CASSLTGDEAFF.

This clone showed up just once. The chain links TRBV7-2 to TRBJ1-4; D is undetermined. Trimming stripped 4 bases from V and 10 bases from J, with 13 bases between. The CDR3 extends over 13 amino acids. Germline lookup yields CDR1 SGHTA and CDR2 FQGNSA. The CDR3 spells CASSSPIHGKLFF. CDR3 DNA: TGTGCCAGCAGCTCTCCGATACATGGAAAACTGTTTTTT.

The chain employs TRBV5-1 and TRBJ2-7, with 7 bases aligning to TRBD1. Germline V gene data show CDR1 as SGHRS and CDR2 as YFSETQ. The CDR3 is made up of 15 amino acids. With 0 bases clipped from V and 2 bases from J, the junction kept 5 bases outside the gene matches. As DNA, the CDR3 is TGCGCCAGCAGCTTGGATGCGACAGGGACCTACGAGCAGTACTTC. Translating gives CASSLDATGTYEQYF.

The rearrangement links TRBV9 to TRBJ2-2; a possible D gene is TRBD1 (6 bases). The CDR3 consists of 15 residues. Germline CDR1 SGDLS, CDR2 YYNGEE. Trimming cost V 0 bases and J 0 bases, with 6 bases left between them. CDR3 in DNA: TGTGCCAGCAGCGTAGACAGGGCGAACACCGGGGAGCTGTTTTTT. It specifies CASSVDRANTGELFF.

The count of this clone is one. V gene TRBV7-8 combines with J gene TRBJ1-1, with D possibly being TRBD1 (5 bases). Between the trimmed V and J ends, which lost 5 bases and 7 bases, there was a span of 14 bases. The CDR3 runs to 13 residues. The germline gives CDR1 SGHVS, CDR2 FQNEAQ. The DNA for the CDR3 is TGTGCCAGCAGCCTACAGGCGACTTATGAAGCTTTCTTT. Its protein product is CASSLQATYEAFF.

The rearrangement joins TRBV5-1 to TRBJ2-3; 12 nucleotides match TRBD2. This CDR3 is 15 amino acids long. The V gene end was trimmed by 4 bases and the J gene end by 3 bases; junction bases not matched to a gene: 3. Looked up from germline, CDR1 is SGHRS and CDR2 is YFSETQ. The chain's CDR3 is CASSHGTSGTDTQYF. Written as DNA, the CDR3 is TGCGCCAGCAGCCACGGGACTAGCGGGACAGATACGCAGTATTTT.

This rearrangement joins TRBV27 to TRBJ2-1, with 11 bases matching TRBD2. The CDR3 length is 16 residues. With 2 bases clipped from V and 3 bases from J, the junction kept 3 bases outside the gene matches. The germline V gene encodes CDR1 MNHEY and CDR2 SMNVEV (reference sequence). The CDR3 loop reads CASSLQTSGGYNEQFF. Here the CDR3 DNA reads TGTGCCAGCAGTTTACAAACTAGCGGGGGCTACAATGAGCAGTTCTTC.

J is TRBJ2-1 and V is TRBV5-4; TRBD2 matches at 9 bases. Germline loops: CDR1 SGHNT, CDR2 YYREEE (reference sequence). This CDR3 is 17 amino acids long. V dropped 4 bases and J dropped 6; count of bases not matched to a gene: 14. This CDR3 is CASSPGGSGRIGNEQFF. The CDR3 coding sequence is TGTGCCAGCAGCCCGGGGGGCAGCGGGAGGATAGGCAATGAGCAGTTCTTC.

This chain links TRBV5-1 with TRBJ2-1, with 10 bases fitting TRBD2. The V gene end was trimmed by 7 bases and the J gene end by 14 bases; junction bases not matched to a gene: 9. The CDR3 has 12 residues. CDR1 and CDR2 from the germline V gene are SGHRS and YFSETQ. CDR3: CASATSSGREFF. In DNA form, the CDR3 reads TGCGCCAGCGCCACTAGCAGCGGGAGGGAGTTCTTC.

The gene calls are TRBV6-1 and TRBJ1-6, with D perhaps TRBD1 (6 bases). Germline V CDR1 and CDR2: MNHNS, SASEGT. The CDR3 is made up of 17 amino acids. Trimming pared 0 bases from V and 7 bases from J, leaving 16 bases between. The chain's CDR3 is CASSEALWTASNSPLHF. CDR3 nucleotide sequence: TGTGCCAGCAGTGAAGCCCTGTGGACAGCTTCCAATTCACCCCTCCACTTT.

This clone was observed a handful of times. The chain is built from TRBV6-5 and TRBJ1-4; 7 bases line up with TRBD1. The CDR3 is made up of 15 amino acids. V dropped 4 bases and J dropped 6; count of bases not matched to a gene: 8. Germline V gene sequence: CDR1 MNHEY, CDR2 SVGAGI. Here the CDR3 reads CASSSEGAGDEKLFF. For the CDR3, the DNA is TGTGCCAGCAGTTCCGAGGGGGCTGGGGATGAAAAACTGTTTTTT.

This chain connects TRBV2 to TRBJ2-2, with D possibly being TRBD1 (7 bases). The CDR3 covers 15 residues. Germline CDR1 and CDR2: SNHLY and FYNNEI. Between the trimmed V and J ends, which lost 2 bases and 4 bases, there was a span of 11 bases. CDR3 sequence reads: CASSEYRGGTGELFF. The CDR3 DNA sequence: TGTGCCAGCAGTGAATACAGGGGAGGCACCGGGGAGCTGTTTTTT.

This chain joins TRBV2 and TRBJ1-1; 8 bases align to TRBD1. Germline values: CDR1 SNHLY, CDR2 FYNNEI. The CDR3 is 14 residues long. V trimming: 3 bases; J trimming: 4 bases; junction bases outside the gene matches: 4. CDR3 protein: CASSEDDRGTEAFF. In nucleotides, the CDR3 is TGTGCCAGCAGTGAGGACGACAGGGGCACTGAAGCTTTCTTT.

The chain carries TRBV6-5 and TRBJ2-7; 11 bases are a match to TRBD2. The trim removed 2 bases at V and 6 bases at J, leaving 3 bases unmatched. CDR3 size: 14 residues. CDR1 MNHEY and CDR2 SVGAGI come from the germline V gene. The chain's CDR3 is CASSYLAGGPEQYF. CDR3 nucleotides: TGTGCCAGCAGTTACCTAGCGGGAGGTCCCGAGCAGTACTTC.

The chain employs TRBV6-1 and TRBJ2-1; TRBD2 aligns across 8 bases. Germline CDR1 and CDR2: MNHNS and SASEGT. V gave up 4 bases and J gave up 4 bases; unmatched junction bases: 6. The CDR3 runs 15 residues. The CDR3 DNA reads TGTGCCAGCAGTGGCCTAAGCGGGGGATACAATGAGCAGTTCTTC. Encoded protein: CASSGLSGGYNEQFF.

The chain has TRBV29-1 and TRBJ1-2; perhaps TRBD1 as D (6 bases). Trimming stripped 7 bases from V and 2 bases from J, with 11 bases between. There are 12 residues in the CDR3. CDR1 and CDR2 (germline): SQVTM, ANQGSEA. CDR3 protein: CSAFQGNYGYTF. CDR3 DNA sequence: TGCAGCGCATTCCAGGGGAACTATGGCTACACCTTC.

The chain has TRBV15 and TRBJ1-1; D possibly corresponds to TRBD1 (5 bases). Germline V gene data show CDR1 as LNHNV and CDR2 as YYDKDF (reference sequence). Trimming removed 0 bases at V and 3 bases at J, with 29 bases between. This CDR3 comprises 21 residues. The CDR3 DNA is TGTGCCACCAGCAGAGAGACCTATGGCCTCGCCGATACGTGGGGCGACACTGAAGCTTTCTTT. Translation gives CATSRETYGLADTWGDTEAFF.